This T cell receptor (beta chain) was captured by sequencing in a study of post-analysis software for immune sequencing data. Study-wide results and limits: Those with multiple sclerosis, the patient group, showed significantly lower normalized Chao1 diversity than controls.

Germline CDR1 reads MDHEN; CDR2 reads SYDVKM. The CDR3 is made up of 13 amino acids. V lost 6 bases, J lost 2 bases, and 11 bases lay in between. This clonotype was recorded a few times. Its antigen is not known. Prepared TCR beta cDNA libraries contained unique molecular identifiers. TCRdb re-called the PCR reads through MiXCR, storing one row per CDR3 protein. The sample has under 200,000 distinct CDR3 sequences, 35% to 40% seen once. The source material was blood, sampled after autologous hematopoietic stem cell transplantation. This chain uses TRBV28 with TRBJ2-7, with D maybe TRBD1 (5 bases). The source of this sequence is a girl aged 5-17 years with multiple sclerosis. CDR3 in amino acids: CASRPTGPYEQYF. The CDR3 bases are TGTGCCAGCAGACCTACAGGTCCCTACGAGCAGTACTTC. Drawing the rest from reference TRBV28 and TRBJ2-7, the complete variable domain is DVKVTQSSRYLVKRTGEKVFLECVQDMDHENMFWYRQDPGLGLRLIYFSYDVKMKEKGDIPEGYSVSREKKERFSLILESASTNQTSMYLCASRPTGPYEQYFGPGTRLTVT.